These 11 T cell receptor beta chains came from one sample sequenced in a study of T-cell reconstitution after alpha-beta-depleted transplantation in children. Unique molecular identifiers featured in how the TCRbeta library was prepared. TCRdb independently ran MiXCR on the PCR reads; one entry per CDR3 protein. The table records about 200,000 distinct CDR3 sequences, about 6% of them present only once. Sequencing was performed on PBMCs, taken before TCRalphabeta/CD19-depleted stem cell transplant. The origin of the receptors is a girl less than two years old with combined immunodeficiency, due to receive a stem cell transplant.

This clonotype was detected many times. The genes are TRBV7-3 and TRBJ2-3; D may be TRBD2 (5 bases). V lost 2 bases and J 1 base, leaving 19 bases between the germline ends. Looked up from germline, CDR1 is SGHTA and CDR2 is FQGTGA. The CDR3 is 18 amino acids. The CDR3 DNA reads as TGTGCCAGCAGCTTACGAGGTTATGGCACACTAGGCACAGATACGCAGTATTTT. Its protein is CASSLRGYGTLGTDTQYF.

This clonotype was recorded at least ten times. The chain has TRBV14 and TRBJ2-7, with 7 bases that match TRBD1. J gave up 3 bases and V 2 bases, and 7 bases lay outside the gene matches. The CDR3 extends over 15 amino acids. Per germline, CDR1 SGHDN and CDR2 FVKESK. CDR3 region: CASSQMGTAYYEQYF. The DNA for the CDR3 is TGTGCCAGCAGCCAAATGGGGACAGCGTACTACGAGCAGTACTTC.

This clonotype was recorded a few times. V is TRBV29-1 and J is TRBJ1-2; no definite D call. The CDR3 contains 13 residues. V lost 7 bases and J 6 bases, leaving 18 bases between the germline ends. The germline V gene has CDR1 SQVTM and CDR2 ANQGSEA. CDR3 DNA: TGCAGCGCCGATGGACGGGGTATGGATGGCTACACCTTC. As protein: CSADGRGMDGYTF.

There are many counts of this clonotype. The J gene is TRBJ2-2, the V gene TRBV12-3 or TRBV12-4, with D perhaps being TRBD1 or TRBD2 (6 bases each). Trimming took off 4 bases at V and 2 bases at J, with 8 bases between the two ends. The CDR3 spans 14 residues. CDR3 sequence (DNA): TGTGCCAGCAGTTCGGGGGCCAACACCGGGGAGCTGTTTTTT. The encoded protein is CASSSGANTGELFF.

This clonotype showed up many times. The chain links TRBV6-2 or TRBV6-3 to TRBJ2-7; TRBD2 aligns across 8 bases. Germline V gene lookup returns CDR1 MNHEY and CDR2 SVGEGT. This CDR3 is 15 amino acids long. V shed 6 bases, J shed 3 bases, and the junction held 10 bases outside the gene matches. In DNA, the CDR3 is TGTGCCAGCAGGCCACACACTAGCGGCCACTACGAGCAGTACTTC. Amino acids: CASRPHTSGHYEQYF.

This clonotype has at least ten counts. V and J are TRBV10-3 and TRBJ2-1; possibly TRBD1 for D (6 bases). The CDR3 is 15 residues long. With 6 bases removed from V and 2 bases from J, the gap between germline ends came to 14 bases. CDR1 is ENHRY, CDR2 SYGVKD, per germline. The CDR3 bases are TGTGCCATCAGCGGAATAGGACAGACCTACAATGAGCAGTTCTTC. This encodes CAISGIGQTYNEQFF.

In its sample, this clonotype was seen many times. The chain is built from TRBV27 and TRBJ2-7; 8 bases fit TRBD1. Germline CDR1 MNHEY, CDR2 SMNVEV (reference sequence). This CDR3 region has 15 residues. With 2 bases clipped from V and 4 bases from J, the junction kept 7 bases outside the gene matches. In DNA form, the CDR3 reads TGTGCCAGCAGTTTAGTCGCAGGGGGCGATTACGAGCAGTACTTC. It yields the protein CASSLVAGGDYEQYF.

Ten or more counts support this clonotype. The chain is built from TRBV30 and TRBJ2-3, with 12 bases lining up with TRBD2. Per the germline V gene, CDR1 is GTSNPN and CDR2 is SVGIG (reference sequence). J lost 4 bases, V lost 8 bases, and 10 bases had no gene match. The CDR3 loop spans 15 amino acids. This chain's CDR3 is CAQDPSGGASDTQYF. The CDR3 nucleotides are TGTGCCCAAGATCCTAGCGGGGGGGCGTCAGATACGCAGTATTTT.

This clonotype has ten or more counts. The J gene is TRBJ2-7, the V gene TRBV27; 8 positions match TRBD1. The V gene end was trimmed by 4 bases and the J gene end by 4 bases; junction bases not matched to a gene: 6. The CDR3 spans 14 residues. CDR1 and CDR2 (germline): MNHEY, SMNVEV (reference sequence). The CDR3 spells CASSSTGQGYEQYF. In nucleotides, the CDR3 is TGTGCCAGCAGTTCCACCGGACAGGGTTACGAGCAGTACTTC.

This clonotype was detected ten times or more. CDR3 sequence: CASSSVGQGGGYTF. The CDR3, as DNA: TGTGCCAGCAGTTCAGTGGGACAGGGAGGCGGCTACACCTTC. The rearrangement links TRBV12-3 or TRBV12-4 to TRBJ1-2; 9 bases align to TRBD1. The CDR3 consists of 14 residues. The V segment lost 4 bases and the J segment 8 bases; nucleotides outside the gene matches: 8.

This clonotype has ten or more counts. The DNA for the CDR3 is TGCAGCGGAACCACAGGGGGTCCCCTTGGCTACACCTTC. Encoded protein: CSGTTGGPLGYTF. V usage is TRBV29-1 and J usage is TRBJ1-2; 8 positions match TRBD1. J was trimmed by 7 bases and V by 7 bases; bases with no gene match: 11. The length of the CDR3 is 13 residues. The germline V gene has CDR1 SQVTM and CDR2 ANQGSEA.